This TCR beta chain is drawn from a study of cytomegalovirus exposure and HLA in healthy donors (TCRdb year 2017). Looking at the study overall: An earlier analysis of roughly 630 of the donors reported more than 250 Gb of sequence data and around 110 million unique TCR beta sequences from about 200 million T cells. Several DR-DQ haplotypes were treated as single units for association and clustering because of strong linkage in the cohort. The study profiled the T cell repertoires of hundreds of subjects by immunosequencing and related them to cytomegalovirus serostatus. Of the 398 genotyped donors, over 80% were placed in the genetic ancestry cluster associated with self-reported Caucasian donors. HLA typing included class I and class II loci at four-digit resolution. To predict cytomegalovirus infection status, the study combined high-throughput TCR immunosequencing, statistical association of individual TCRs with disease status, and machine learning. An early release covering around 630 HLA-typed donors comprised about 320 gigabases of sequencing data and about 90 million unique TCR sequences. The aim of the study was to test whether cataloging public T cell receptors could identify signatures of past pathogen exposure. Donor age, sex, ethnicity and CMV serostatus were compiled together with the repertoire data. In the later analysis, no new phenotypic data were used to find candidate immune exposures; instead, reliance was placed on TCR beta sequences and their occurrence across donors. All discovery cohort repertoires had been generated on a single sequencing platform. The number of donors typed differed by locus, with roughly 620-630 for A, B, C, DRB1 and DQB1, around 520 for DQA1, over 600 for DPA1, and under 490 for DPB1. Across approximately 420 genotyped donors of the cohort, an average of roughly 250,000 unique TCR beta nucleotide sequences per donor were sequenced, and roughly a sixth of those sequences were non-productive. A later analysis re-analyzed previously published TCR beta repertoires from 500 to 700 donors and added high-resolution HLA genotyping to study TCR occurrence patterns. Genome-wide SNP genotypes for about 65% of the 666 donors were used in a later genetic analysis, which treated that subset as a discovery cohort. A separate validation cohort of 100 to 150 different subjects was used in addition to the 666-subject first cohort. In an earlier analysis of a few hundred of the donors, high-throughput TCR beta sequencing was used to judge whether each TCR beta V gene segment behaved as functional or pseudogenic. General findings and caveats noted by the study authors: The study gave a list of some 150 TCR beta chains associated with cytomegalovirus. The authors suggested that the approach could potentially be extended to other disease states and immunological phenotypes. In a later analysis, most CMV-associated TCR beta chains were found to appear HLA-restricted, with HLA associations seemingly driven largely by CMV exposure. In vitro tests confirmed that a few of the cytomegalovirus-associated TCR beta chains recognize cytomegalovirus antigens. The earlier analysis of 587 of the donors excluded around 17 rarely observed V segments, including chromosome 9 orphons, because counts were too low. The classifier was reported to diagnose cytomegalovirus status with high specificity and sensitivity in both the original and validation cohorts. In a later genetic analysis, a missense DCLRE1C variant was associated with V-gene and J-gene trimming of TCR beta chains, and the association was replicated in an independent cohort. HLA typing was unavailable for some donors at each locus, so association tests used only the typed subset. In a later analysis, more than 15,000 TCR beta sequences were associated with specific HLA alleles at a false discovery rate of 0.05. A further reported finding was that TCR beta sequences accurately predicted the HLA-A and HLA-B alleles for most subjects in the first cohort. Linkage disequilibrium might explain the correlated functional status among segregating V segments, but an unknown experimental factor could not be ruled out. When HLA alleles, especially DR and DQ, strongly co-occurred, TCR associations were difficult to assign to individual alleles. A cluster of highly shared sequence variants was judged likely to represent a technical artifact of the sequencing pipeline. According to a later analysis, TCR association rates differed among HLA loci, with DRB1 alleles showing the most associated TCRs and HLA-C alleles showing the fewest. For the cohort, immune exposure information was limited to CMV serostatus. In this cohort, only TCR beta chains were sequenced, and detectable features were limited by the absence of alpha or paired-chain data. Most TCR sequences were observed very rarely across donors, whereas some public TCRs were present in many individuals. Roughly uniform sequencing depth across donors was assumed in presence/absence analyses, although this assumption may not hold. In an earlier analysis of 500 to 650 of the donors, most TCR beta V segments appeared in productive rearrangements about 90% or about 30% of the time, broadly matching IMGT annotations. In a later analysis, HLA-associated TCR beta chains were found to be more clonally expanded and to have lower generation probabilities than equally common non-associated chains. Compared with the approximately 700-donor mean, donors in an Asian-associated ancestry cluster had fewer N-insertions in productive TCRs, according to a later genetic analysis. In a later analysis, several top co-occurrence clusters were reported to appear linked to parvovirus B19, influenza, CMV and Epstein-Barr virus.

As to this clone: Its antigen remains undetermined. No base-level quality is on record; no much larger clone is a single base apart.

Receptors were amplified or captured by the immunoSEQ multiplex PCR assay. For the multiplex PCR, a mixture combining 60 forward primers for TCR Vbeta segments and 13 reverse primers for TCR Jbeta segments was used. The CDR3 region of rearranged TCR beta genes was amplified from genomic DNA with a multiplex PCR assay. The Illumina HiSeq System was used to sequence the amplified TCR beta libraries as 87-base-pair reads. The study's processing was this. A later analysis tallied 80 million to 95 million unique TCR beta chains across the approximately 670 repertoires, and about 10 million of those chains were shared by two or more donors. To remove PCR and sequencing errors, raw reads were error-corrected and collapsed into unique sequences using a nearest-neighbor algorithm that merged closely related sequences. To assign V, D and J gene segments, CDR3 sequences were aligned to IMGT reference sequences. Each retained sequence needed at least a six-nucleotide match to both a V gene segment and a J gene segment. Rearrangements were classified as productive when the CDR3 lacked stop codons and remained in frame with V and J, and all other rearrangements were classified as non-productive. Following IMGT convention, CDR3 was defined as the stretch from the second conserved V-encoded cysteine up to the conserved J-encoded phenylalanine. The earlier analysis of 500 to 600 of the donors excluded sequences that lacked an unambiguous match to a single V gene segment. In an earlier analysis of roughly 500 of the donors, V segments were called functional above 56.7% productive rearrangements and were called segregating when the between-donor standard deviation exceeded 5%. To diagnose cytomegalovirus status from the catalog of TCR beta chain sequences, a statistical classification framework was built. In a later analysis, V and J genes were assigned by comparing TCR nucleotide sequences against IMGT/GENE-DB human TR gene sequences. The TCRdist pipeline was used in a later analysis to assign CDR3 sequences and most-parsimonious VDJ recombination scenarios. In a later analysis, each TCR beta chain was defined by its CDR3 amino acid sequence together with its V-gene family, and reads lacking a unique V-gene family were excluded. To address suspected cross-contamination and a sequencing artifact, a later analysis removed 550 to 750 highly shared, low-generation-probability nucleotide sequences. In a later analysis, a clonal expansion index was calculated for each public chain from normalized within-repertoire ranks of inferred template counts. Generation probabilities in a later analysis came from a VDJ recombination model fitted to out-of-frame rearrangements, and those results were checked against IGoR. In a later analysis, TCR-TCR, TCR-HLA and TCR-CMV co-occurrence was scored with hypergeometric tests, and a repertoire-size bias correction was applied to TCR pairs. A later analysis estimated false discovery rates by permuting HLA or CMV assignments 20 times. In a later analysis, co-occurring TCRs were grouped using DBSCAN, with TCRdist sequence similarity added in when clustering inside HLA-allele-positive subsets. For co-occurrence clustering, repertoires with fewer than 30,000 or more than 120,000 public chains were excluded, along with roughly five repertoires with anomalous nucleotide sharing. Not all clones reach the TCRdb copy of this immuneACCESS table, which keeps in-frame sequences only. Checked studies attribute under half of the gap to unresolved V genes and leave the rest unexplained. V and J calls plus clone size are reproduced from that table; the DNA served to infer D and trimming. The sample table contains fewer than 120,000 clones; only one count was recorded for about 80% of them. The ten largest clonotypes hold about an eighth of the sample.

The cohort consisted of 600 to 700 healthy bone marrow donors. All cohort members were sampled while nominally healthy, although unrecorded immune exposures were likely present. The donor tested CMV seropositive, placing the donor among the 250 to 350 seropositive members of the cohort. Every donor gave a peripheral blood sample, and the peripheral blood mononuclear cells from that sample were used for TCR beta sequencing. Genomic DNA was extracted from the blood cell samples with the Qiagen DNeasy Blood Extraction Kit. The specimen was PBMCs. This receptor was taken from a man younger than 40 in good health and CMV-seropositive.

The nucleotide sequence reads as follows: TGCGCCAGCAGCCCGGGACGAGTCCCCCGCGGGGTAGGAGAAAAACTGTTTTTT. Translated, this gives CASSPGRVPRGVGEKLFF. This receptor chain uses TRBV5-1 and TRBJ1-4; TRBD1 is possibly the D segment (5 matching bases). V is reduced by 4 bases and J by 8 bases, leaving a spacing of 27 bases between them. Inclusive of the bounding cysteine and phenylalanine, the CDR3 is 18 residues long. Only CDR3 DNA remains: 54 bases, in frame from the first base. The germline V gene provides CDR1 SGHRS and CDR2 YFSETQ.